The present T cell receptor beta chain was sequenced within a study of human T cells and chemical hapten exposure. Across the whole study: Each week of the approximately 23-week study, patients had diphenylcyclopropenone applied to the scalp. Patch tests delivered 0.01% DPC to the upper back and were evaluated at 6 days.

This clonotype was seen more than once but under ten times. Time point in this sample: patch test 1, 2 weeks after DPC sensitization. Treatment given: therapeutic diphenylcyclopropenone sensitization with weekly scalp DPC. People who gave samples had alopecia, were 18 to 70 years old, and were suitable for DPC. In germline, CDR1 is ENHRY, CDR2 SYGVKD. The J segment lost 2 bases and the V segment lost 1 base, leaving 7 bases of the junction unmatched. CDR3 size: 18 residues. Original data processing: Counts of TCRs in each sample centred on a median of about 99,000 and extended from about 20,000 to 690,000. TCRdb used MiXCR to reprocess the RACE reads, holding one entry per CDR3 protein. The V and J calls follow TCRdb's processing rather than the paper's. The sample has 300,000 to 450,000 distinct CDR3 sequences; 4.8% are singletons.

The V gene is TRBV10-3, the J gene TRBJ2-3; 12 nucleotides match TRBD2. This specimen was whole blood, taken in connection with sensitization to the hapten diphenylcyclopropenone (DPC). This TCR derives from a woman between 45 and 65 years old with alopecia areata. Some clones in this sample may be carry-over from other donors' samples. CDR3 in DNA: TGTGCCATCAGTGAGTACTCCGGACTAGCGGGACTCACAGATACGCAGTATTTT. This sequence encodes CAISEYSGLAGLTDTQYF.